These T cell receptor beta chains were read from a single sample in a study of identical twins. Via MiXCR, TCRdb re-called the 5' RACE reads, giving one row per CDR3 protein. Of around 1.7 million distinct CDR3 sequences in the sample, roughly 35% were seen once. Material: cord blood. The receptors shown here come from a newborn girl in good health. Both conserved end residues are part of each CDR3. The D gene is left open where the match is weak. Size is omitted from some rows. Given values are once, few, many or a class for expanded clones.

d_gene	j_gene	abundance	v_gene	CDR3nt	CDR3aa
NA	TRBJ1-1	few	TRBV7-2	TGTGCCAGCAGCTCCCTGGAGCACACTGAAGCTTTCTTT	CASSSLEHTEAFF
TRBD1	TRBJ1-2	few	TRBV12-3/TRBV12-4	TGTGCCAGCAGTCGTCCCCCGGGACAGGGGGCCCACACCTTC	CASSRPPGQGAHTF
NA	TRBJ1-2	NA	TRBV20-1	TGCAGTGCTGGAGAGGTCCCAGCAGGCTATGGCTACACCTTC	CSAGEVPAGYGYTF
NA	TRBJ1-1	NA	TRBV9	TGTGCCAGCAGCCCTTGGGCAGGGGTGACTGAAGCTTTCTTT	CASSPWAGVTEAFF
NA	TRBJ2-2	NA	TRBV12-3/TRBV12-4	TGTGCCAGCACCACTTTTACGGGCGGGGAGCTGTTTTTT	CASTTFTGGELFF
NA	TRBJ2-5	NA	TRBV5-1	TGCGCCAGCCTCTTCCCAGAGACCCAGTACTTC	CASLFPETQYF
TRBD2	TRBJ2-1	NA	TRBV9	TGTGCCAGCAGCGTAACACCTAGCGGGAAATCCTACAATGAGCAGTTCTTC	CASSVTPSGKSYNEQFF
NA	TRBJ2-3	many	TRBV6-6	TGTGCCAGCAGTGGAGGGGCCAGCACAGATACGCAGTATTTT	CASSGGASTDTQYF
TRBD1	TRBJ2-1	once	TRBV7-8	TGTGCCAGCAGCTTGATGGACAGGGCGGAGCAGTTCTTC	CASSLMDRAEQFF
NA	TRBJ2-1	NA	TRBV20-1	TGCAGTGCTAGAGATGAGGCGTCATACGAGCAGTTCTTC	CSARDEASYEQFF
NA	TRBJ2-7	NA	TRBV6-6	TGTGCCAGCAGTTACTCGAGTGGAACCTACAATGAGCAGTACTTC	CASSYSSGTYNEQYF
TRBD2	TRBJ2-7	few	TRBV20-1	TGCAGTGCTAGATCAGACCGGGACTATAGCTCCTACGAGCAGTACTTC	CSARSDRDYSSYEQYF
TRBD1	TRBJ2-5	few	TRBV7-2	TGTGCCAGCAGCTTAGCAACAGGGGCAGAGACCCAGTACTTC	CASSLATGAETQYF
TRBD2	TRBJ2-7	NA	TRBV7-2	TGTGCCAGCAGCTTAGAAAGCGGGAGGGCCGAGCAGTACTTC	CASSLESGRAEQYF
TRBD1	TRBJ1-2	few	TRBV19	TGTGCCAGTAGTCACCGGGACAGGGTGGTCTATGGCTACACCTTC	CASSHRDRVVYGYTF
NA	TRBJ1-4	NA	TRBV5-1	TGCGCCAGCAGCTTGATGACGACGGGACATACGACAACTAATGAAAAACTGTTTTTT	CASSLMTTGHTTTNEKLFF
TRBD2	TRBJ2-5	NA	TRBV18	TGTGCCAGCTCACCATTCCTAGCGGGAGGGATACAGACCCAGTACTTC	CASSPFLAGGIQTQYF
NA	TRBJ2-7	NA	TRBV7-2	TGTGCCAGCAGCTTTGTTCCGCTAGTTTTCTCCTACGAGCAGTACTTC	CASSFVPLVFSYEQYF
NA	TRBJ2-3	NA	TRBV29-1	TGCAGCGCTCTAGTCCTCCTAACACTCACAGATACGCAGTATTTT	CSALVLLTLTDTQYF
NA	TRBJ2-1	NA	TRBV12-3/TRBV12-4	TGTGCCAGCAGTTCAACTATACAATGGGAGCAGTTCTTC	CASSSTIQWEQFF
TRBD1	TRBJ1-1	once	TRBV12-3/TRBV12-4	TGTGCCAGCAGTGACGAGGACAGGGACGCTGAAGCTTTCTTT	CASSDEDRDAEAFF
NA	TRBJ2-1	NA	TRBV6-6	TGTGCCAGCAGGTACTCAGACGATGAGCAGTTCTTC	CASRYSDDEQFF
NA	TRBJ1-2	NA	TRBV6-5	TGTGCCAGCAGTTACCCTTGGGGGCGGATCCTTTCCTCTGGCTACACCTTC	CASSYPWGRILSSGYTF
NA	TRBJ2-1	NA	TRBV27	TGTGCCAGCGAAAGCCCCATACGCGATGAGCAGTTCTTC	CASESPIRDEQFF
TRBD2	TRBJ2-5	NA	TRBV20-1	TGCAGTGCTGCGACTAGCGGGGCCTTGGGGCAGTACTTC	CSAATSGALGQYF
NA	TRBJ2-7	NA	TRBV27	TGTGCCAGCAGTCCGGATGCGGAGTACTACGAGCAGTACTTC	CASSPDAEYYEQYF
NA	TRBJ1-1	NA	TRBV2	TGTGCCAGCAGTACCCGGGGGGCGCCGAACACTGAAGCTTTCTTT	CASSTRGAPNTEAFF
TRBD1	TRBJ1-5	few	TRBV7-2	TGTGCCAGCAGCGTCCGGGACAGCCAGCCCCAGCATTTT	CASSVRDSQPQHF
TRBD2	TRBJ2-3	few	TRBV5-1	TGCGCCAGCAGCTTGGGGGGACTAGGGTCCACAGATACGCAGTATTTT	CASSLGGLGSTDTQYF
TRBD2	TRBJ2-3	few	TRBV20-1	TGCAGTGCTCTAGCGGGGGGGCCTACCACAGATACGCAGTATTTT	CSALAGGPTTDTQYF
TRBD1	TRBJ2-3	few	TRBV28	TGTGCCAGCAGTCTCGACAGGGAAGCCACAGATACGCAGTATTTT	CASSLDREATDTQYF